The T cell receptor (beta chain) under discussion was sequenced for a study of blood T cell repertoires in COVID-19. Overall study context: Spain, Italy and the United States supplied samples that represented acute and convalescent COVID-19. T cells, B-cell-depleted T cells, or PBMCs supplied cDNA or gDNA.

Adults between about 18 and 95 years of age took part from about two dozen US areas. Clinical history as reported by participants underpinned cohort assignment. The CDR3 sequence is 13 residues long. Trimming removed 1 base from V and 4 bases from J, with 10 bases in between. The germline V gene has CDR1 GTSNPN and CDR2 SVGIG (reference sequence). Assay: immunoSEQ multiplex PCR; the TCRdb copy retains only in-frame clones and omits some. Of fewer than 200,000 clones listed, more than 70% are singletons. This clonotype originated in a man between 60 and 75 years old who had recovered from COVID-19. V and J are TRBV30 and TRBJ1-2; TRBD1 is a possible D gene (6 bases). The sample comprised PBMCs or T cells enriched from blood (not recorded which). The CDR3 DNA follows: TGTGCCTGGAGTGAGGGGGATGGCTATGGCTACACCTTC. Its translation is CAWSEGDGYGYTF.